These 25 T cell receptor beta chains share one sample of origin, sequenced in a study of blood T cells in healthy people across ages. It was with a sample-barcoded 5' primer and a J-beta primer mix that a second PCR of roughly 6 to 11 cycles was run. TCRdb itself ran the 5' RACE reads through MiXCR, one entry per CDR3 protein. The data show 1,100,000 or so distinct CDR3 sequences, with 40% to 55% seen just once and 18% held by the top ten. The sample comprised blood. All receptors derive from a woman aged 60-75 years in good health.

This clonotype was detected a few times. CDR3 in DNA: TGTGCCTGGAGTGTAGACAGGGGAACCGTGCAGTTCTTC. Its translation: CAWSVDRGTVQFF. V and J are TRBV30 and TRBJ2-1, with 8 bases fitting TRBD1. Germline CDR1 GTSNPN, CDR2 SVGIG (reference sequence). This CDR3 has 13 amino acids. The V and J ends lost 0 bases and 12 bases, in that order; junction bases with no gene match: 7.

This clonotype has only a few counts. The CDR3 DNA reads as TGCAGTGCTAAAGGTGTCGGGCAGGGGATCTACGAGCAGTACTTC. This encodes CSAKGVGQGIYEQYF. The rearrangement links TRBV20-1 to TRBJ2-7, with D maybe TRBD1 (6 bases). Germline assignment: CDR1 DFQATT and CDR2 SNEGSKA (reference sequence). The CDR3 is made up of 15 amino acids. Trimming cost V 4 bases and J 3 bases, with 19 bases left between them.

With respect to this clonotype: A read error may account for a junction end that differs from germline. The genes are TRBV27 and TRBJ1-2; D uncertain. Germline V gives CDR1 MNHEY, CDR2 SMNVEV (reference sequence). This CDR3 region has 15 residues. DNA of the CDR3: TGTGCCTGCAGTCTTAGCTCCATGCCAAAACTAGGCTACACCTTC. The encoded protein is CACSLSSMPKLGYTF.

In regard to this clonotype: At one end the junction does not follow the germline gene, possibly because of a read error. V and J are TRBV20-1 and TRBJ1-1; 8 bases line up with TRBD1. Per the germline V gene, CDR1 is DFQATT and CDR2 is SNEGSKA (reference sequence). The length of the CDR3 is 13 residues. CDR3 loop: CSAGGQVNTEAFF. CDR3 nucleotide sequence: TGCAGTGCTGGGGGACAGGTGAACACCGAAGCTTTCTTT.

The chain couples TRBV12-3 or TRBV12-4 to TRBJ2-5; 9 positions agree with TRBD2. The V gene end was trimmed by 4 bases and the J gene end by 5 bases; junction bases not matched to a gene: 8. CDR3 length: 15 residues. CDR3 protein: CASSSRSGSGETQYF. The CDR3 DNA sequence: TGTGCCAGCAGTTCCCGTAGCGGGAGTGGGGAGACCCAGTACTTC.

In the case of this clonotype: Compared with germline, one end of the junction differs, possibly owing to a read error. The chain couples TRBV25-1 to TRBJ1-6, with 7 bases that match TRBD1. Germline loops: CDR1 MGHDK, CDR2 SYGVNS. CDR3 length: 14 amino acids. The CDR3: CASNTGELNSPPHF. CDR3 nucleotides: TGTGCCAGCAATACAGGGGAGTTGAATTCACCCCCCCACTTT.

This clonotype was observed a few times. The chain combines TRBV3-1 with TRBJ1-1, with no clear D. The V gene's germline CDR1 is LGHDT and CDR2 YNNKEL (reference sequence). The length of the CDR3 is 14 residues. V was shortened by 1 base and J by 4 bases, with 10 bases between the two germline ends. Written as DNA, the CDR3 is TGTGCCAGCAGCCAAGGCGTGAGCCCCACTGAAGCTTTCTTT. It is translated as CASSQGVSPTEAFF.

The rearrangement links TRBV4-2 to TRBJ2-7, with D unclear. Per germline, CDR1 LGHNA and CDR2 YNFKEQ. The V gene lost 3 bases and the J gene lost 0 bases, with 9 bases spanning the gap. This CDR3 is 14 amino acids long. The CDR3 coding sequence is TGTGCCAGCAGCCAGGGCGCACTCTCCTACGAGCAGTACTTC. This codes for CASSQGALSYEQYF.

The V call is TRBV5-1, the J call TRBJ2-3; 13 bases agree with TRBD2. CDR1 and CDR2 (germline): SGHRS, YFSETQ. Trimming took 4 bases from V and 5 from J; bases not matched to a gene: 7. This CDR3 is 16 amino acids long. CDR3 in DNA: TGCGCCAGCAGCCCTACTAGCGGGAGGGCGTTAGATACGCAGTATTTT. This sequence encodes CASSPTSGRALDTQYF.

This clonotype was recorded a few times. The chain recombines TRBV29-1 with TRBJ1-4, with a weak D call TRBD1 (5 bases). The V end was cut by 5 bases, the J end by 8 bases, with 12 bases between. CDR3 length equals 12 residues. Germline V gene sequence: CDR1 SQVTM, CDR2 ANQGSEA. CDR3 nucleotide sequence: TGCAGCGTTAGTCGAGGGGACGAAAAACTGTTTTTT. Amino acid sequence: CSVSRGDEKLFF.

This chain joins TRBV28 and TRBJ2-4; D is unclear. The V end lost 5 bases, the J end lost 1 base, and 9 bases lay between the germline ends. Germline V gene lookup returns CDR1 MDHEN and CDR2 SYDVKM. The CDR3 is made up of 14 amino acids. CDR3 bases: TGTGCCAGCAGTGTGACTGATGCCAAAAACATTCAGTACTTC. Protein product: CASSVTDAKNIQYF. The entire variable domain, with the rest obtained from reference TRBV28 and TRBJ2-4, is as follows: DVKVTQSSRYLVKRTGEKVFLECVQDMDHENMFWYRQDPGLGLRLIYFSYDVKMKEKGDIPEGYSVSREKKERFSLILESASTNQTSMYLCASSVTDAKNIQYFGAGTRLSVL.

This clonotype was seen many times. The chain employs TRBV20-1 and TRBJ2-1; the match to TRBD2 covers 9 bases. The CDR3 extends over 11 amino acids. The junction had 3 bases not matched to a gene; V was cut back by 5 bases and J by 10 bases. Germline CDR1 DFQATT, CDR2 SNEGSKA (reference sequence). As DNA, the CDR3 is TGCAGTGCTCGTAGCGGGAGCGAGCAGTTCTTC. Translated, it gives CSARSGSEQFF.

About this clonotype itself: A read error may produce the germline difference seen at one junction end. This chain uses TRBV4-1 with TRBJ2-5; D gene unclear. Germline V gene lookup returns CDR1 MGHRA and CDR2 YSYEKL. The CDR3 is 15 residues long. The CDR3 DNA follows: TGCGCCAGCAGCCAAGAGGGTGGAAAAGGAGAGGCCCAGTACTTC. Translation gives CASSQEGGKGEAQYF.

V gene TRBV27 combines with J gene TRBJ2-7; the match to TRBD1 covers 10 bases. The length of the CDR3 is 13 residues. With 4 bases clipped from V and 5 bases from J, the junction kept 2 bases outside the gene matches. CDR1 MNHEY and CDR2 SMNVEV come from the germline V gene (reference sequence). CDR3 amino acids: CASSWDRGNEQYF. As DNA, the CDR3 is TGTGCCAGCAGTTGGGACAGGGGAAACGAGCAGTACTTC.

This rearrangement joins TRBV20-1 to TRBJ2-1, with D possibly matching TRBD2 (6 bases). Germline loops: CDR1 DFQATT, CDR2 SNEGSKA (reference sequence). The CDR3 is 15 amino acids. V was pared by 6 bases and J by 0 bases, with 15 bases between. CDR3 sequence: CSALTSRPSYNEQFF. For the CDR3, the DNA is TGCAGTGCCCTTACTAGCCGCCCCTCCTACAATGAGCAGTTCTTC.

This clonotype was seen a handful of times. V gene TRBV12-3 or TRBV12-4 combines with J gene TRBJ2-1; tentatively, D is TRBD1 or TRBD2 (5 bases each). This CDR3 is 11 amino acids long. Trimming stripped 3 bases from V and 13 bases from J, with 10 bases between. CDR3 sequence (DNA): TGTGCCAGCAGTTTTGGGGGATCCCAGTTCTTC. Encoded protein: CASSFGGSQFF.

In this sample, this clonotype turned up a few times. The rearrangement joins TRBV5-1 to TRBJ2-5; TRBD1 matches 8 bases. Germline trimming cut 0 bases from V and 2 bases from J; bases unmatched to any gene: 6. CDR1 is SGHRS, CDR2 YFSETQ, per germline. The CDR3 extends over 16 amino acids. The chain's CDR3 is CASSLGGQVLQETQYF. CDR3 DNA sequence: TGCGCCAGCAGCTTGGGGGGACAGGTTTTACAAGAGACCCAGTACTTC.

The rearrangement uses TRBV29-1 and TRBJ1-1, with 11 bases aligning to TRBD1. CDR1 and CDR2 from the germline V gene are SQVTM and ANQGSEA. Unmatched junction bases numbered 3, after V lost 5 bases and J lost 4 bases. This CDR3 is 13 amino acids long. This chain's CDR3 is CSVRDRGSTEAFF. Here the CDR3 DNA reads TGCAGCGTTAGGGACAGGGGGAGCACTGAAGCTTTCTTT.

This chain connects TRBV10-3 to TRBJ2-5; D could derive from TRBD1 or TRBD2 (6 bases each). The germline V and J ends were trimmed by 8 bases and 3 bases, with 10 bases remaining between them. Germline loops: CDR1 ENHRY, CDR2 SYGVKD. The CDR3 has 12 residues. The CDR3 bases are TGTGCCATCGGGGGGCCCGAAGAGACCCAGTACTTC. Its protein is CAIGGPEETQYF.

The V and J genes are TRBV28 and TRBJ2-5; D possibly corresponds to TRBD1 (6 bases). The CDR3 has 15 amino acids. Germline CDR1 is MDHEN and CDR2 is SYDVKM. V was clipped by 4 bases and J by 0 bases, with 12 bases between them. This CDR3 is CASSYGQLDQETQYF. The CDR3 bases are TGTGCCAGCAGTTACGGACAGCTAGACCAAGAGACCCAGTACTTC.

The chain carries TRBV29-1 and TRBJ1-3; D not certain. Trimming pared 2 bases from V and 1 base from J, leaving 9 bases between. CDR1 and CDR2 (germline): SQVTM, ANQGSEA. The CDR3 is 14 residues long. For the CDR3, the DNA is TGCAGCGTTGAATTCAGCAGATCTGGAAACACCATATATTTT. Its translation: CSVEFSRSGNTIYF.

Comments on this clonotype: This may be a read error: a much more frequent sequence differs by one nucleotide. The chain combines TRBV29-1 with TRBJ1-2; tentative D call: TRBD1 (6 bases). Trimming cost V 6 bases and J 4 bases, with 15 bases left between them. The CDR3 is 13 residues long. From germline, CDR1 is SQVTM and CDR2 ANQGSEA. The CDR3 DNA follows: TGCAGCGTGGTTTACAGGGACTCCTATGGCTACACCTTC. It is translated as CSVVYRDSYGYTF.

The J gene is TRBJ1-1, the V gene TRBV11-2, with D unclear. Germline V lookup: CDR1 SGHAT, CDR2 FQNNGV. CDR3 length: 14 residues. V was clipped by 3 bases and J by 0 bases, with 8 bases between them. CDR3 region: CASSFGSLNTEAFF. DNA of the CDR3: TGTGCCAGCAGCTTTGGTTCCCTGAACACTGAAGCTTTCTTT.

The chain links TRBV28 to TRBJ2-3; D may match TRBD1 or TRBD2 (5 bases each). Per germline, CDR1 MDHEN and CDR2 SYDVKM. The V end lost 5 bases, the J end lost 0 bases, and 21 bases lay between the germline ends. The CDR3 is 18 residues long. The CDR3 coding sequence is TGTGCCAGCAGTCCCCCAAGGGTGGGGGATACTAGCACAGATACGCAGTATTTT. Amino acid sequence: CASSPPRVGDTSTDTQYF.

The CDR3 nucleotides read TGTGCCAGCAGTAGACAGGTAGACAGCTCCTACGAGCAGTACTTC. The encoded protein is CASSRQVDSSYEQYF. This rearrangement joins TRBV27 to TRBJ2-7; possible D gene TRBD1, 6 bases. V was shortened by 5 bases and J by 0 bases, with 14 bases between the two germline ends. Germline CDR1 reads MNHEY; CDR2 reads SMNVEV (reference sequence). This CDR3 is built from 15 residues.